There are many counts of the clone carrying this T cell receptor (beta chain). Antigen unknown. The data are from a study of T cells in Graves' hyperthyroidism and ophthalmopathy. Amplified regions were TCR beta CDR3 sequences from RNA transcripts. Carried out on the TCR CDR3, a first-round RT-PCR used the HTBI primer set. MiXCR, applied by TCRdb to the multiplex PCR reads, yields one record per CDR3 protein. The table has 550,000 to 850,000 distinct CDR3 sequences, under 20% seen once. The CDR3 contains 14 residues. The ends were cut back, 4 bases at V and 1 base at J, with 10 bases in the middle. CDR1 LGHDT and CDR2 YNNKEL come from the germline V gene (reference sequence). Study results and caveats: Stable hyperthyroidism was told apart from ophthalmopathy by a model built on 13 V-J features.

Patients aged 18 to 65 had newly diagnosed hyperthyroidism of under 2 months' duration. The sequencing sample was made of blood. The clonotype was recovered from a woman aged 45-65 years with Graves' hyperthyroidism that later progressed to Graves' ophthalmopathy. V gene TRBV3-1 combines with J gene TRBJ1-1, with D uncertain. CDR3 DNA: TGTGCCAGCAGCCCCCCCCGAGGGAACACTGAAGCTTTCTTT. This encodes CASSPPRGNTEAFF.